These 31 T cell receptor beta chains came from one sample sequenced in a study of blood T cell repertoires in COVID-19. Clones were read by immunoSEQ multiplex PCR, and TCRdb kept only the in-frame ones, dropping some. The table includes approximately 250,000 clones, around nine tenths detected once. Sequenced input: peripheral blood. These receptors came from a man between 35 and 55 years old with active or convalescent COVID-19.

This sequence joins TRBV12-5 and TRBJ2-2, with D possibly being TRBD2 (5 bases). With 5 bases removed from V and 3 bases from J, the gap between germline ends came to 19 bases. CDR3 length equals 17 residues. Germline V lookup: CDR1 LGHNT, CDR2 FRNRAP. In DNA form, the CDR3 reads TGTGCTAGTGGTCCGGTACTTTCCGGGGAATACACCGGGGAGCTGTTTTTT. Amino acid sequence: CASGPVLSGEYTGELFF.

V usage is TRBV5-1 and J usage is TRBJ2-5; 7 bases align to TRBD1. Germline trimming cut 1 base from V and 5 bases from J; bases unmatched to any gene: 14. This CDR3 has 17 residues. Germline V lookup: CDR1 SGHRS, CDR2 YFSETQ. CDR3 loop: CASSLRVQGDFRETQYF. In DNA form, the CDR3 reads TGCGCCAGCAGCTTGAGGGTCCAGGGGGATTTCCGGGAGACCCAGTACTTC.

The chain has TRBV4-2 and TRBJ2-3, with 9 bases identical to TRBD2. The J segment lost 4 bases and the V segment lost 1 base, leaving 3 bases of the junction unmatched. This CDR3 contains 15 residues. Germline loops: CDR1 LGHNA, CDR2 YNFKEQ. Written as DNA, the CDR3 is TGTGCCAGCAGCCAAGGCCCTAGCGGGGCAGATACGCAGTATTTT. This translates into CASSQGPSGADTQYF.

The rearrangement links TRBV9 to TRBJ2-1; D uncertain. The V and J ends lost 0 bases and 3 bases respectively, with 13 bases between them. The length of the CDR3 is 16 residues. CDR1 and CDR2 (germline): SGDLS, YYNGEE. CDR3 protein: CASSVEASAYYNEQFF. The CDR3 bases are TGTGCCAGCAGCGTAGAGGCAAGCGCCTACTACAATGAGCAGTTCTTC.

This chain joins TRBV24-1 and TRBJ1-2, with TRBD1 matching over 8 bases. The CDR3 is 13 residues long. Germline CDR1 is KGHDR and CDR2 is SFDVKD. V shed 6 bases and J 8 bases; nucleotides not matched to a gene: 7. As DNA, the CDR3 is TGTGCCACCAGTCAGGGGGCGCGGATGGGCTACACCTTC. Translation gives CATSQGARMGYTF.

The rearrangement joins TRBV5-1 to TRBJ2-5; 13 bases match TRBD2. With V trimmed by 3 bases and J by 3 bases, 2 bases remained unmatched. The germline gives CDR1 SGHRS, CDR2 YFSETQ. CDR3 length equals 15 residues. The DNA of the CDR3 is TGCGCCAGCAGCTGGGGGACTAGCGGGGAAGAGACCCAGTACTTC. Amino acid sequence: CASSWGTSGEETQYF.

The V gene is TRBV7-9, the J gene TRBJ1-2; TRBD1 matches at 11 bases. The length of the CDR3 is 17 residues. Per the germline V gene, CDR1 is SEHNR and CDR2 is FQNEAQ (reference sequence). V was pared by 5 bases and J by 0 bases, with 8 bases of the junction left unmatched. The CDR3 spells CASSVTAGQGANYGYTF. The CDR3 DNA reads TGTGCCAGCAGCGTGACGGCGGGACAGGGGGCTAACTATGGCTACACCTTC.

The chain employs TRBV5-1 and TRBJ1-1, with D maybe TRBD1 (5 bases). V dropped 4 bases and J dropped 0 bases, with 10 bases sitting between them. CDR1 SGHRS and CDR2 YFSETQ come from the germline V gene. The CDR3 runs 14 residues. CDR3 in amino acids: CASSVDSVNTEAFF. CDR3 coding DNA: TGCGCCAGCAGCGTTGACAGCGTGAACACTGAAGCTTTCTTT.

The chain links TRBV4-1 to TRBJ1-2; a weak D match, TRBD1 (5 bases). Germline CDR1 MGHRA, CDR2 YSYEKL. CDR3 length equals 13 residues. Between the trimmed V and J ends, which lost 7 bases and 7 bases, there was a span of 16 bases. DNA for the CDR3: TGCGCCAGCACCCATGGGGGGAGCGGTGGCTACACCTTC. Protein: CASTHGGSGGYTF.

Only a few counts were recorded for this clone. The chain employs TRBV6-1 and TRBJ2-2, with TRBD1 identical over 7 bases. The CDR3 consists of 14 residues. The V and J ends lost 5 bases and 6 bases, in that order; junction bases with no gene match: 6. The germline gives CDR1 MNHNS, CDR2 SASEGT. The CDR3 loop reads CASSFVRGSGELFF. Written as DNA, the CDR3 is TGTGCCAGCAGTTTCGTCAGGGGGTCCGGGGAGCTGTTTTTT.

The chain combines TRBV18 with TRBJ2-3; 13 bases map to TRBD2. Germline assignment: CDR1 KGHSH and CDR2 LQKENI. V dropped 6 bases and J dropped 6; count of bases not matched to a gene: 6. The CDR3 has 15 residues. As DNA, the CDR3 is TGTGCCAGCTCGGGACTAGCGGGACTGGGGGATACGCAGTATTTT. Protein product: CASSGLAGLGDTQYF.

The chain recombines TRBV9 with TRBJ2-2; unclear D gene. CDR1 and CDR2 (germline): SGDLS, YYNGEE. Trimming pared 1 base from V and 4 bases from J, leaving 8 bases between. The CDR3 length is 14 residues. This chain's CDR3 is CASSVTGITGELFF. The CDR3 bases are TGTGCCAGCAGCGTAACCGGTATCACCGGGGAGCTGTTTTTT.

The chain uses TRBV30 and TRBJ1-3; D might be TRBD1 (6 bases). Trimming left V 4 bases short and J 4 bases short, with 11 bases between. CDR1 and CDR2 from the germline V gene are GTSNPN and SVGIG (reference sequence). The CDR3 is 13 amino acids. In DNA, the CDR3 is TGTGCCTGGAACACAGGGACAGGAAACACCATATATTTT. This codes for CAWNTGTGNTIYF.

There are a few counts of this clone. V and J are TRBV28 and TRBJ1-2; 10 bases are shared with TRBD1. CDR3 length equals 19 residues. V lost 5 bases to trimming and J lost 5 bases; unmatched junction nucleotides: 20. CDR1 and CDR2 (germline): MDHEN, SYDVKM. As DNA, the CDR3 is TGTGCCAGCAGTCCCCTTATGGGACGTGGGACAGGGGCGGGGTATGGCTACACCTTC. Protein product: CASSPLMGRGTGAGYGYTF.

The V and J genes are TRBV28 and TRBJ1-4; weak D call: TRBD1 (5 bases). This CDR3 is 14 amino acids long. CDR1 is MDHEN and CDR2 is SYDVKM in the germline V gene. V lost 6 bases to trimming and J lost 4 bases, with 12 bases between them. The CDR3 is CASSPGRGNEKLFF. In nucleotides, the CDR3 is TGTGCCAGCAGCCCAGGGCGAGGTAATGAAAAACTGTTTTTT.

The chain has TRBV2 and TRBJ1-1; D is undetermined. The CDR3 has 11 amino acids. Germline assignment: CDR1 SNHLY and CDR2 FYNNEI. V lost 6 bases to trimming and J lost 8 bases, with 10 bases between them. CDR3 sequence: CASRAGTEAFF. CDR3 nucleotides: TGTGCCAGCAGAGCAGGCACCGAAGCTTTCTTT.

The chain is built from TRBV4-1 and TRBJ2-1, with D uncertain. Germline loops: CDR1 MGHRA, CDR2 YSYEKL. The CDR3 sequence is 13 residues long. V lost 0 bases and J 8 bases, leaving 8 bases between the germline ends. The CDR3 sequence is CASSQEQSYEQFF. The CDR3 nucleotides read TGCGCCAGCAGCCAAGAACAGAGCTATGAGCAGTTCTTC.

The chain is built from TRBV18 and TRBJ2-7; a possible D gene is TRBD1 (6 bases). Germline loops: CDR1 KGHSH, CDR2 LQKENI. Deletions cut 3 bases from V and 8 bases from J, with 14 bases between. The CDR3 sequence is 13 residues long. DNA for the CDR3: TGTGCCAGCTCACCTGGGATGGACAGTAAGCAGTACTTC. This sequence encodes CASSPGMDSKQYF.

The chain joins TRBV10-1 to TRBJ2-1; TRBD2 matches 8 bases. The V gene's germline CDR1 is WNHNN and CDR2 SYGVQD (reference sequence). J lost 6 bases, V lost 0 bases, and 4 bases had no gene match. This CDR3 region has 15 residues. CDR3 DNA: TGCGCCAGCAGTGAGTCCGGGACTAGATTCAATGAGCAGTTCTTC. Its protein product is CASSESGTRFNEQFF.

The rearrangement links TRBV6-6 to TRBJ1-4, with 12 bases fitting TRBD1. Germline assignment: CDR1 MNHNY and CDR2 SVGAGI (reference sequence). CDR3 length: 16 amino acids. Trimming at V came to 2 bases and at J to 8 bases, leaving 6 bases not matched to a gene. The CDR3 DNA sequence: TGTGCCAGCAGTTACGAGCGGGACAGGGGGCGAGAAAAACTGTTTTTT. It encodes CASSYERDRGREKLFF.

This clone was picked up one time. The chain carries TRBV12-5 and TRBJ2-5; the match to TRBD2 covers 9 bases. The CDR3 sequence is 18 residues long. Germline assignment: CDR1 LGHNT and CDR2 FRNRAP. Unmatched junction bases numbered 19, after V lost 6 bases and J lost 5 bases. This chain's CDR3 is CASGPSSGSGGVTETQYF. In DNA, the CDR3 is TGTGCTAGTGGCCCCTCATCGGGTAGCGGGGGAGTCACGGAGACCCAGTACTTC.

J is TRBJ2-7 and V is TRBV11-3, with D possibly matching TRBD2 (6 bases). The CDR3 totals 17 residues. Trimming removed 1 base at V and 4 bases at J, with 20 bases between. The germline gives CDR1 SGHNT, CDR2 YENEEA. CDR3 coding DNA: TGTGCCAGCAGCTTAGGTGGCGGAGGGATGGCCCCTTACGAGCAGTACTTC. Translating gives CASSLGGGGMAPYEQYF.

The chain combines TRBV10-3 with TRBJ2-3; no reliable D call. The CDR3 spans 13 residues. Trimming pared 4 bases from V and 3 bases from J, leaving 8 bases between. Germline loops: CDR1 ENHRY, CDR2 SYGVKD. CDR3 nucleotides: TGTGCCATCAGTGGAATAGCTACAGATACGCAGTATTTT. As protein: CAISGIATDTQYF.

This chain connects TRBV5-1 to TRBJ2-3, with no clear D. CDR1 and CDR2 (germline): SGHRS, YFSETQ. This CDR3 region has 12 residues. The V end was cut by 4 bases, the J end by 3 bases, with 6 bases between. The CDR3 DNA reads TGCGCCAGCAGCACACATACAGATACGCAGTATTTT. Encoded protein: CASSTHTDTQYF. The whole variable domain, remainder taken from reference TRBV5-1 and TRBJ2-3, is KAGVTQTPRYLIKTRGQQVTLSCSPISGHRSVSWYQQTPGQGLQFLFEYFSETQRNKGNFPGRFSGRQFSNSRSEMNVSTLELGDSALYLCASSTHTDTQYFGPGTRLTVL.

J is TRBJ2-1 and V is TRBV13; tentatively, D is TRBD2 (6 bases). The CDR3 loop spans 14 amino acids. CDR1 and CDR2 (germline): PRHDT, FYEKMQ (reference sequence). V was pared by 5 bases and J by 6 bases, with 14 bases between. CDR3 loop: CASSPPWRGNEQFF. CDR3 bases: TGTGCCAGCAGCCCCCCCTGGCGGGGCAATGAGCAGTTCTTC.

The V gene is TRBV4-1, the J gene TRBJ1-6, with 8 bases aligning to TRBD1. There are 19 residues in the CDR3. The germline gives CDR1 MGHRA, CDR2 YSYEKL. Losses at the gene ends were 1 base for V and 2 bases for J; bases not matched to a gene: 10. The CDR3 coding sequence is TGCGCCAGCAGCCAAGTAGTACACCAGGGGGCAACCTATAATTCACCCCTCCACTTT. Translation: CASSQVVHQGATYNSPLHF.

This CDR3 is CASSLEGAPPSGNTIYF. CDR3 nucleotide sequence: TGTGCCAGCAGCTTAGAGGGGGCACCTCCCTCTGGAAACACCATATATTTT. This chain links TRBV13 with TRBJ1-3; 7 bases fit TRBD1. This CDR3 comprises 17 residues. The trim removed 1 base at V and 0 bases at J, leaving 6 bases unmatched. The germline V gene encodes CDR1 PRHDT and CDR2 FYEKMQ (reference sequence). Using reference TRBV13 and TRBJ1-3 for the parts outside the CDR3, the full variable domain is AAGVIQSPRHLIKEKRETATLKCYPIPRHDTVYWYQQGPGQDPQFLISFYEKMQSDKGSIPDRFSAQQFSDYHSELNMSSLELGDSALYFCASSLEGAPPSGNTIYFGEGSWLTVV.

The DNA of the CDR3 is TGTGCCAGCTCACGCGGCCAGGGGGCCGATCAGCCCCAGCATTTT. Its translation: CASSRGQGADQPQHF. The rearrangement joins TRBV18 to TRBJ1-5; 8 bases map to TRBD1. The CDR3 is made up of 15 amino acids. Germline V CDR1 and CDR2: KGHSH, LQKENI. After removal of 4 bases from V and 5 bases from J, the junction contained 7 bases not matched to a gene.

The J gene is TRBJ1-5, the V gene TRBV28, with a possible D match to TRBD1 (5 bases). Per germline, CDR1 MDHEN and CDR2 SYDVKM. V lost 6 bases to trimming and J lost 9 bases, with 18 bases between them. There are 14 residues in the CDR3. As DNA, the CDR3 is TGTGCCAGCAGCCGGCCGGGGGTCACCGGGCCCCAGCATTTT. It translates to CASSRPGVTGPQHF.

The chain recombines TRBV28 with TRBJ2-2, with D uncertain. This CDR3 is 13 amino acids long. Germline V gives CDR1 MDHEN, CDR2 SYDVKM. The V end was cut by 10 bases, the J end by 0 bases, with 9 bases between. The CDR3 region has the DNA TGTGCCACCGCGGTCCCGAACACCGGGGAGCTGTTTTTT. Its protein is CATAVPNTGELFF. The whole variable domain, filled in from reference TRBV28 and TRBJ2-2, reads DVKVTQSSRYLVKRTGEKVFLECVQDMDHENMFWYRQDPGLGLRLIYFSYDVKMKEKGDIPEGYSVSREKKERFSLILESASTNQTSMYLCATAVPNTGELFFGEGSRLTVL.

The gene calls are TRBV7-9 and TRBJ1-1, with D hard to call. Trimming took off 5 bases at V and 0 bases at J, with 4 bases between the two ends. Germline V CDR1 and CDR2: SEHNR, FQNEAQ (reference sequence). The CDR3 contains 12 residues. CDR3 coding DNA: TGTGCCAGCAGCCCCATGAACACTGAAGCTTTCTTT. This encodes CASSPMNTEAFF.